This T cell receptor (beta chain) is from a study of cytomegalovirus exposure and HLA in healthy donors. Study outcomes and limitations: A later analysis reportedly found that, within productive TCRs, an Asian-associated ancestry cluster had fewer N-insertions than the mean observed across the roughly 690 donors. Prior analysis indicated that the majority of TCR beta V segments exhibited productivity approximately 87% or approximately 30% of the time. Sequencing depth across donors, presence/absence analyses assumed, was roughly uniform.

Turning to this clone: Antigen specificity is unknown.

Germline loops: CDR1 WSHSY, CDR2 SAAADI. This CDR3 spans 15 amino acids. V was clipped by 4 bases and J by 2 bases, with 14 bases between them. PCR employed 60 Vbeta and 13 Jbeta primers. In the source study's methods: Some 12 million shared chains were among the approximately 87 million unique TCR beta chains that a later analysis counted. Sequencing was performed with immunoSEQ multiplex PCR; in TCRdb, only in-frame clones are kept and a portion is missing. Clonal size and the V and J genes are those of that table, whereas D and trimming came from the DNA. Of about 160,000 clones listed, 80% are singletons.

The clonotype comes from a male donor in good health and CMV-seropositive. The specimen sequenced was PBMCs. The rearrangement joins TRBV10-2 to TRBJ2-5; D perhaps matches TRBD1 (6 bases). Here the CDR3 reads CASSGWTAIQETQYF. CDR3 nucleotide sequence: TGCGCCAGCAGTGGCTGGACAGCTATACAAGAGACCCAGTACTTC.